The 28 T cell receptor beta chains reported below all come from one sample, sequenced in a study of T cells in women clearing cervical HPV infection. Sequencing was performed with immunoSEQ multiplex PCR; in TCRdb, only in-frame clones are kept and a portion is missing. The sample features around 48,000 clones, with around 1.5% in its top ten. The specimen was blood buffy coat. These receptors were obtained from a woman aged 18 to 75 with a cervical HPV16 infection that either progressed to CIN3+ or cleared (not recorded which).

This CDR3 reads CASSLLFSTDTQYF. The CDR3 DNA, read in part, is TGTGCCAGCAGCTTACTTTTTAGCACAGATACG. The V call is TRBV7-2, the J call TRBJ2-3, with no clear D. The CDR3 end is not reached by the read, which stops 3 residues before it; the germline J gene fills it in. Germline V gene lookup returns CDR1 SGHTA and CDR2 FQGNSA. Trimming pared 2 bases from V and 0 bases from J, leaving 6 bases between. CDR3 length equals 14 residues.

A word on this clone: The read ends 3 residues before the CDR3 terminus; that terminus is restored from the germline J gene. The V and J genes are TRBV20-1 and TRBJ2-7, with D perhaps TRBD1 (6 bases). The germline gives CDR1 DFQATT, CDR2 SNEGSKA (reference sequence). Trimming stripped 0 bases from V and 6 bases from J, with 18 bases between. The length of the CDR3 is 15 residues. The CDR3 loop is CSARDLTRGTCEQYF. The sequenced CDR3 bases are TGCAGTGCTAGAGATCTGACAAGGGGGACCTGCGAG.

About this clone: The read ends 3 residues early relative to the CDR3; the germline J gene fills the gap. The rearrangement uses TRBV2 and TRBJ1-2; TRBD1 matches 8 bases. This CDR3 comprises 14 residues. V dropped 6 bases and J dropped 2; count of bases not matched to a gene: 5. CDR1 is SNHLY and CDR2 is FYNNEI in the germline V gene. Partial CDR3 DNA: TGTGCCAGCAGAAGACAGGGGTACAACTATGGC. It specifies CASRRQGYNYG. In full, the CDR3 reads CASRRQGYNYGYTF.

CDR3 loop: CAALGTGQGEQFF. The DNA read from the CDR3 is TGTGCCGCCCTCGGGACAGGGCAAGGTGAG. This chain links TRBV10-3 with TRBJ2-1; 9 bases are a match to TRBD1. Read sequence stops 3 residues before the CDR3 end, and the germline J gene provides the missing end. V was clipped by 11 bases and J by 9 bases; unmatched bases: 11. The germline V gene has CDR1 ENHRY and CDR2 SYGVKD. The CDR3 runs to 13 residues.

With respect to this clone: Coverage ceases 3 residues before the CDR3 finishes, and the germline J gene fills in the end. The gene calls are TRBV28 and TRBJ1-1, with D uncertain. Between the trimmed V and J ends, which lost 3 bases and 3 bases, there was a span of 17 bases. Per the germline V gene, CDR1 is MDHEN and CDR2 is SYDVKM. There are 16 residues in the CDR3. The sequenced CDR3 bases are TGTGCCAGCAGTTTTCTTAGTCGGGGAGTCTACACTGAA. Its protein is CASSFLSRGVYTE. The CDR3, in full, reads CASSFLSRGVYTEAFF.

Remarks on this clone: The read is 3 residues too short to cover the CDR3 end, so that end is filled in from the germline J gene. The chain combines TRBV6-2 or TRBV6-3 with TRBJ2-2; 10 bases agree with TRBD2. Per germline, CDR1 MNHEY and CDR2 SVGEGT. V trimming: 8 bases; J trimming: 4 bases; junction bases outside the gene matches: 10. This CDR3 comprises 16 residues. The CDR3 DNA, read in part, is TGTGCCAGCCGTCGTACTAGCGGGACCGGCACCGGGGAG. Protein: CASRRTSGTGTGE. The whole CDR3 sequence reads CASRRTSGTGTGELFF.

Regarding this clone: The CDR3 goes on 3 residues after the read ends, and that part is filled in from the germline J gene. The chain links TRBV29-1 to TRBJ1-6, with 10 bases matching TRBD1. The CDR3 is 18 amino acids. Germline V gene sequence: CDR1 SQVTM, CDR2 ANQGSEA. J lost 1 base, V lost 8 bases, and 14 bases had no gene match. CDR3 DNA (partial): TGCAGCCCTCTCGGACAGGGGGATATGATATCCTATAATTCACCC. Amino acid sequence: CSPLGQGDMISYNSP. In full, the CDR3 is CSPLGQGDMISYNSPLHF.

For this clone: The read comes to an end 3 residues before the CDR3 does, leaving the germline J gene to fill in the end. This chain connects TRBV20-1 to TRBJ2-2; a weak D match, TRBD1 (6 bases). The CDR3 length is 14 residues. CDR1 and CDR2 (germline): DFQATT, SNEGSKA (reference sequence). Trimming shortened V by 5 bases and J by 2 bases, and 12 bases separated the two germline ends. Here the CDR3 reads CSAPRGGNTGELFF. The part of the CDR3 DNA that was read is TGCAGTGCTCCCAGGGGTGGAAACACCGGGGAG.

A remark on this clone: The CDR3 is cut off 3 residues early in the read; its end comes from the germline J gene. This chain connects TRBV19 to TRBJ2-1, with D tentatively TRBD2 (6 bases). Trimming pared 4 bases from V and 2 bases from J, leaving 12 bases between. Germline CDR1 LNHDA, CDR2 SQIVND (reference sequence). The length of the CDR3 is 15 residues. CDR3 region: CASSSGGSPYNEQFF. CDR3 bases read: TGTGCCAGTAGTAGTGGAGGGTCCCCCTACAATGAG.

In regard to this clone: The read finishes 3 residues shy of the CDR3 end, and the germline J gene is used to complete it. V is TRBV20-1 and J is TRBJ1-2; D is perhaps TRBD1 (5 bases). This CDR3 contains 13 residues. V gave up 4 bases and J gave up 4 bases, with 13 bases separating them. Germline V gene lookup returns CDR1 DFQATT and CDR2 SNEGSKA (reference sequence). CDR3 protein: CSATIDRSYGYTF. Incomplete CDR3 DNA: TGCAGTGCTACGATAGACAGATCCTATGGC.

The CDR3 sequence is CASSYSRGAEAFF. The sequenced CDR3 bases are TGTGCCAGCAGTTACTCGAGAGGGGCTGAA. This chain joins TRBV6-2 or TRBV6-3 and TRBJ1-1; maybe TRBD1 (5 bases). The read terminates 3 residues before the CDR3 end, so the remaining end is supplied by the germline J gene. The CDR3 has 13 amino acids. V was cut by 0 bases and J by 6 bases, with 8 bases left in between. The germline gives CDR1 MNHEY, CDR2 SVGEGT.

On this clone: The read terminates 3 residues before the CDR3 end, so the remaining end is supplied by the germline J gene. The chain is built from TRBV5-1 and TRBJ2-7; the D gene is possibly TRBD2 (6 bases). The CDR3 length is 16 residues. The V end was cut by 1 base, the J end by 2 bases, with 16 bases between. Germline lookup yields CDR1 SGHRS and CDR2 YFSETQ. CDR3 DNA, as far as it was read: TGCGCCAGCAGCTTGTTTGAACGGGAGCGGGCCTACGAG. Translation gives CASSLFERERAYE. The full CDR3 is CASSLFERERAYEQYF.

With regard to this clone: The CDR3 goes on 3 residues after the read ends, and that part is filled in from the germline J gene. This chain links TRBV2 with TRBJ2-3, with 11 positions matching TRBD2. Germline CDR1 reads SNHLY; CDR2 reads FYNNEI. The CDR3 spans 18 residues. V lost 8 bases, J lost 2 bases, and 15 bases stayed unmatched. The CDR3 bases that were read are TGTGCCAGCGGGAGTTACTTACTAGCGGGAGCGATCACAGATACG. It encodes CASGSYLLAGAITDT. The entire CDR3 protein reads CASGSYLLAGAITDTQYF.

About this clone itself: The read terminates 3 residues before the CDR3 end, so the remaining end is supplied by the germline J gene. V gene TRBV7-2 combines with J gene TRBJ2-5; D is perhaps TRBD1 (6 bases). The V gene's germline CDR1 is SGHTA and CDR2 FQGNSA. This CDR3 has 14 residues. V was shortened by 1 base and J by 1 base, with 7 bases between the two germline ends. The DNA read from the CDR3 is TGTGCCAGCAGCTTAGACAGGGCCCAAGAGACC. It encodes CASSLDRAQET. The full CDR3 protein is CASSLDRAQETQYF.

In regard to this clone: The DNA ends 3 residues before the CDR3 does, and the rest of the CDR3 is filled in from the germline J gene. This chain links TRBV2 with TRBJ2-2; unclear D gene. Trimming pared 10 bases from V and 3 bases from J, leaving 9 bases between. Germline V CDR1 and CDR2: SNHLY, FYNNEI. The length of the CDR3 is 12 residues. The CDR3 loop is CATDSYTGELFF. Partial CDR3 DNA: TGTGCCACCGACTCGTACACCGGGGAG.

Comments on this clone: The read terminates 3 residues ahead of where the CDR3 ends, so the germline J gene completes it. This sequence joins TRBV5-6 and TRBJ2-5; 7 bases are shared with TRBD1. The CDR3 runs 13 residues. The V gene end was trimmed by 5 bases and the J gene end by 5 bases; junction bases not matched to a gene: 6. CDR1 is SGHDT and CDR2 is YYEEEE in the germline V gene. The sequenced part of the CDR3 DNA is TGTGCCAGCAGTCTGGACAGGCCGGAGACC. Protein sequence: CASSLDRPET. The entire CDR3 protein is CASSLDRPETQYF.

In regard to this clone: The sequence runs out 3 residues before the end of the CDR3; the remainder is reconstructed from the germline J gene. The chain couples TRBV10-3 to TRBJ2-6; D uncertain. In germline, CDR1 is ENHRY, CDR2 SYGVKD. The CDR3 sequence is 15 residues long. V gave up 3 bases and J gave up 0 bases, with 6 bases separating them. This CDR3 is CAISDFNSGANVLTF. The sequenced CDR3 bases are TGTGCCATCAGTGATTTCAACTCTGGGGCCAACGTC.

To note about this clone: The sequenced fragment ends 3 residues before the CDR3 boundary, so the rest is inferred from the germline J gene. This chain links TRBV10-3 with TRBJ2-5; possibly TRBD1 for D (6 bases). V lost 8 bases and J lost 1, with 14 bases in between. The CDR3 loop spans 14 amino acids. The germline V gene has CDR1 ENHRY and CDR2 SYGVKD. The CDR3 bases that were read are TGTGCCATCGGTCCAGGGGACGTCCAAGAGACC. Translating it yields CAIGPGDVQET. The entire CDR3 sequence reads CAIGPGDVQETQYF.

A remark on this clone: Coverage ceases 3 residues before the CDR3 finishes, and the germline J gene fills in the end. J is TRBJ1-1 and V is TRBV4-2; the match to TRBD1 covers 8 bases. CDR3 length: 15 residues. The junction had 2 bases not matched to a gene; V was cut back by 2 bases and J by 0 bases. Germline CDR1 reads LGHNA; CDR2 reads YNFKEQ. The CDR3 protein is CASSQPDRVNTEAFF. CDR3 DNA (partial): TGTGCCAGCAGCCAACCGGACAGGGTGAACACTGAA.

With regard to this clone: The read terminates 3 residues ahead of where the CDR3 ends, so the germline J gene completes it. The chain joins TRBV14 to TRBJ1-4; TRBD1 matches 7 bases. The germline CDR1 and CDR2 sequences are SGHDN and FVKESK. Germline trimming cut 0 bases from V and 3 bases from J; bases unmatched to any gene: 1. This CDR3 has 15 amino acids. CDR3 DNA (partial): TGTGCCAGCAGCCAAGAAGGGACAGCTAATGAAAAA. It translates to CASSQEGTANEK. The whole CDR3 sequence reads CASSQEGTANEKLFF. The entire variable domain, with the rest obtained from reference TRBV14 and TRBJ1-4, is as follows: EAGVTQFPSHSVIEKGQTVTLRCDPISGHDNLYWYRRVMGKEIKFLLHFVKESKQDESGMPNNRFLAERTGGTYSTLKVQPAELEDSGVYFCASSQEGTANEKLFFGSGTQLSVL.

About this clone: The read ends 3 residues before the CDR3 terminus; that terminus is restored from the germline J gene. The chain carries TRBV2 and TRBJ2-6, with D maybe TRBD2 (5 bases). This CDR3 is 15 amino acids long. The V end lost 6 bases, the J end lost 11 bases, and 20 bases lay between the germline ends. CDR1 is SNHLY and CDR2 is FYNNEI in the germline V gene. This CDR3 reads CASRLASFSSDVLTF. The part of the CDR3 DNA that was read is TGTGCCAGCAGGTTAGCGTCCTTCTCGTCTGACGTC.

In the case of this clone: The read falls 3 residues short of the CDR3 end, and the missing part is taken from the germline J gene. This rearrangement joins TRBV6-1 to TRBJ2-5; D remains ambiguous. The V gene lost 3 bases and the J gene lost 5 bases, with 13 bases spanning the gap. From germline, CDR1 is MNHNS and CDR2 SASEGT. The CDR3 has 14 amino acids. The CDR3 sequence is CASSDTSLGETQYF. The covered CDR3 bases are TGTGCCAGCAGTGATACCTCCTTAGGGGAGACC.

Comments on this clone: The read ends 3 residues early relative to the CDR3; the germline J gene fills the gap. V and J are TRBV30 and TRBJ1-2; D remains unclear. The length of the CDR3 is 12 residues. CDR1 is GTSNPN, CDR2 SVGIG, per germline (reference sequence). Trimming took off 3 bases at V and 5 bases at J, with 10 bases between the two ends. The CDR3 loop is CAWRRTEYGYTF. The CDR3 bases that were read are TGTGCCTGGAGACGGACTGAATATGGC.

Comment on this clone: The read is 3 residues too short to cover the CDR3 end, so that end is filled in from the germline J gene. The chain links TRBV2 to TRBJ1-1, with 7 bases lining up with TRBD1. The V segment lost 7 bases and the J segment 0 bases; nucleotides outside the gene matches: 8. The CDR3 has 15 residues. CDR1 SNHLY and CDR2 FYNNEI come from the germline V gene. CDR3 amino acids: CASNLVGGLNTEAFF. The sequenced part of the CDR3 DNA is TGTGCCAGCAATTTGGTAGGGGGCCTGAACACTGAA. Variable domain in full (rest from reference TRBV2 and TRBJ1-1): EPEVTQTPSHQVTQMGQEVILRCVPISNHLYFYWYRQILGQKVEFLVSFYNNEISEKSEIFDDQFSVERPDGSNFTLKIRSTKLEDSAMYFCASNLVGGLNTEAFFGQGTRLTVV.

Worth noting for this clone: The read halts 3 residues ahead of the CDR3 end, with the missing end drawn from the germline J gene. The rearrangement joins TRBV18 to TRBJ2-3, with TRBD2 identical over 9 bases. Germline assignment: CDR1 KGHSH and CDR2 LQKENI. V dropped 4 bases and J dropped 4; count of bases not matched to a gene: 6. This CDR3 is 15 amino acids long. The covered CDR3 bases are TGTGCCAGCTCACGACGGACTAGCGTGGCAGATACG. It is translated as CASSRRTSVADT. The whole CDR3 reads CASSRRTSVADTQYF.

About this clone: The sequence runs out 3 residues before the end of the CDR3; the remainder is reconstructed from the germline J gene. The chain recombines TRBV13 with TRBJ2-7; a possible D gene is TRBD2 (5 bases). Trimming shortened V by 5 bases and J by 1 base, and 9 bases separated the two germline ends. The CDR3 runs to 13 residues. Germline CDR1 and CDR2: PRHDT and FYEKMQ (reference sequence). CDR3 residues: CASSPGVSYEQYF. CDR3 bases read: TGTGCCAGCAGCCCCGGGGTGTCCTACGAG.

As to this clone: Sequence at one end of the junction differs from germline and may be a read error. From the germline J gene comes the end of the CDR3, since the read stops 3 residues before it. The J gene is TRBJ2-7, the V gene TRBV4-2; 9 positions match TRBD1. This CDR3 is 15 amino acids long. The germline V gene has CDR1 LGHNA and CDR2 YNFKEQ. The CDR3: CASSTTGQGDYEQYF. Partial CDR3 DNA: TGCGCCAGCAGCACAACGGGACAGGGTGACTACGAG.

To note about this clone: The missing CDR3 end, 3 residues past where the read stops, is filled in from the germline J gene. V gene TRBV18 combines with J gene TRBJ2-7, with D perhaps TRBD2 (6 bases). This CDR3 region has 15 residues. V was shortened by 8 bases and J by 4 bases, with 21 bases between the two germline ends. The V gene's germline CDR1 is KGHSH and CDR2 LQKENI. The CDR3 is CASPSRGTPRYEQYF. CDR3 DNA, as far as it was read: TGTGCCAGCCCCAGTCGCGGGACTCCCCGTTACGAG. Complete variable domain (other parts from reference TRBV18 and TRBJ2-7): NAGVMQNPRHLVRRRGQEARLRCSPMKGHSHVYWYRQLPEEGLKFMVYLQKENIIDESGMPKERFSAEFPKEGPSILRIQQVVRGDSAAYFCASPSRGTPRYEQYFGPGTRLTVT.